Below are 21 T cell receptor beta chains sequenced from a single sample in a study of technical replicates of blood from several donors. This table comes from immunoSEQ multiplex PCR, and its TCRdb copy is limited to in-frame clones, with some not included. This table holds some 96,000 clones, about 94% found once. Input material: T cells isolated from PBMCs. Receptors were obtained from a human donor in good health.

CDR3 residues: CASSVAGVSRYGYTF. CDR3 nucleotide sequence: TGTGCCAGCAGCGTAGCCGGGGTTTCTAGGTATGGCTACACCTTC. This chain uses TRBV9 with TRBJ1-2; no reliable D call. This CDR3 contains 15 residues. In germline, CDR1 is SGDLS, CDR2 YYNGEE. The V end lost 0 bases, the J end lost 5 bases, and 14 bases lay between the germline ends.

The gene calls are TRBV11-2 and TRBJ2-1; D is unclear. The CDR3 loop spans 14 amino acids. Deletions cut 1 base from V and 7 bases from J, with 11 bases between. Germline V gene sequence: CDR1 SGHAT, CDR2 FQNNGV. CDR3 DNA sequence: TGTGCCAGCAGCTTAGCCTCCATAACTAATGAGCAGTTCTTC. The encoded protein is CASSLASITNEQFF.

The chain joins TRBV5-4 to TRBJ2-2; D is unresolved. CDR1 and CDR2 from the germline V gene are SGHNT and YYREEE (reference sequence). Trimming pared 1 base from V and 4 bases from J, leaving 5 bases between. The CDR3 runs to 13 residues. For the CDR3, the DNA is TGTGCCAGCAGCTTGCTGGCCACCGGGGAGCTGTTTTTT. Amino acids: CASSLLATGELFF.

The genes are TRBV18 and TRBJ2-7; TRBD1 agrees at 11 bases. V trimming: 0 bases; J trimming: 5 bases; junction bases outside the gene matches: 6. Germline CDR1 and CDR2: KGHSH and LQKENI. CDR3 length: 16 residues. The chain's CDR3 is CASSPPGTGGSDEQYF. The CDR3 coding sequence is TGTGCCAGCTCACCACCGGGGACAGGGGGGTCCGACGAGCAGTACTTC.

V and J are TRBV5-1 and TRBJ2-5; D is perhaps TRBD1 (5 bases). This CDR3 contains 14 residues. Deletions cut 1 base from V and 3 bases from J, with 10 bases between. Germline V gene data show CDR1 as SGHRS and CDR2 as YFSETQ. The CDR3 bases are TGCGCCAGCAGCTTGCAGGGCGTGGAAGAGACCCAGTACTTC. It specifies CASSLQGVEETQYF.

Here the CDR3 reads CASTGATNEKLFF. DNA for the CDR3: TGTGCCAGCACCGGAGCAACTAATGAAAAACTGTTTTTT. The gene calls are TRBV2 and TRBJ1-4; D unclear. Looked up from germline, CDR1 is SNHLY and CDR2 is FYNNEI. V was cut by 7 bases and J by 0 bases, with 6 bases left in between. The CDR3 runs 13 residues.

This sequence joins TRBV9 and TRBJ1-1; D is possibly TRBD1 (5 bases). The V gene's germline CDR1 is SGDLS and CDR2 YYNGEE. The CDR3 spans 14 residues. Trimming removed 0 bases at V and 5 bases at J, with 11 bases between. CDR3 loop: CASSVGGSWTEAFF. CDR3 DNA sequence: TGTGCCAGCAGCGTAGGGGGCTCGTGGACTGAAGCTTTCTTT.

The CDR3 coding sequence is TGTGCCAGCAGCGTCTCAAGCGCTGGAAACACCATATATTTT. Translating it yields CASSVSSAGNTIYF. The V and J genes are TRBV9 and TRBJ1-3, with D unresolved. The germline V and J ends were trimmed by 2 bases and 2 bases, with 8 bases remaining between them. CDR3 length: 14 amino acids. Germline V CDR1 and CDR2: SGDLS, YYNGEE.

The rearrangement links TRBV6-6 to TRBJ2-7, with 8 bases that match TRBD1. Germline assignment: CDR1 MNHNY and CDR2 SVGAGI (reference sequence). This CDR3 has 13 amino acids. V lost 9 bases and J lost 2; bases outside the gene matches: 6. The CDR3 nucleotides read TGTGCCAGTAAGACAGGGGTAACCTACGAGCAGTACTTC. Protein sequence: CASKTGVTYEQYF.

CDR3 in amino acids: CASSLRPGGAGGYNEQFF. The CDR3 nucleotides read TGTGCCAGCAGTTTGCGCCCTGGGGGGGCGGGAGGTTACAATGAGCAGTTCTTC. The gene calls are TRBV28 and TRBJ2-1; TRBD2 matches 8 bases. Germline-derived CDR1 and CDR2 are MDHEN and SYDVKM. The V segment lost 3 bases and the J segment 4 bases; nucleotides outside the gene matches: 14. This CDR3 spans 18 amino acids.

CDR3 loop: CASSLAGSGYNEQFF. For the CDR3, the DNA is TGTGCCAGCAGTTTGGCCGGGAGTGGCTACAATGAGCAGTTCTTC. This chain links TRBV28 with TRBJ2-1; possible D gene TRBD2, 6 bases. This CDR3 region has 15 residues. Germline V gives CDR1 MDHEN, CDR2 SYDVKM. V shed 3 bases and J shed 3 bases, with 12 bases lying between them.

The chain joins TRBV11-2 to TRBJ1-1; perhaps TRBD1 as D (6 bases). This CDR3 has 14 residues. Looked up from germline, CDR1 is SGHAT and CDR2 is FQNNGV. V lost 1 base and J lost 6, with 12 bases in between. Written as DNA, the CDR3 is TGTGCCAGCAGCTTAGCCACAGGGTGGGCTGAAGCTTTCTTT. This translates into CASSLATGWAEAFF.

J is TRBJ2-5 and V is TRBV5-4, with D possibly matching TRBD1 (6 bases). CDR1 and CDR2 (germline): SGHNT, YYREEE (reference sequence). This CDR3 has 14 residues. Trimming stripped 0 bases from V and 3 bases from J, with 9 bases between. CDR3 coding DNA: TGTGCCAGCAGCTTGGACGGGACAAAAGAGACCCAGTACTTC. It encodes CASSLDGTKETQYF. Together with reference TRBV5-4 and TRBJ2-5, the CDR3 gives the full variable domain: ETGVTQSPTHLIKTRGQQVTLRCSSQSGHNTVSWYQQALGQGPQFIFQYYREEENGRGNFPPRFSGLQFPNYSSELNVNALELDDSALYLCASSLDGTKETQYFGPGTRLLVL.

CDR3 sequence (DNA): TGTGCCAGCAGCTTAGCAGGGTTAGCGGGCTACAATGAGCAGTTCTTC. It codes for CASSLAGLAGYNEQFF. The rearrangement uses TRBV7-8 and TRBJ2-1; TRBD2 matches 7 bases. CDR1 and CDR2 (germline): SGHVS, FQNEAQ. The CDR3 is 16 amino acids. V shed 0 bases and J 3 bases; nucleotides not matched to a gene: 5. The full variable domain, in which reference TRBV7-8 and TRBJ2-1 provide the parts outside the CDR3, is GAGVSQSPRYKVAKRGQDVALRCDPISGHVSLFWYQQALGQGPEFLTYFQNEAQLDKSGLPSDRFFAERPEGSVSTLKIQRTQQEDSAVYLCASSLAGLAGYNEQFFGPGTRLTVL.

J is TRBJ1-6 and V is TRBV5-4, with TRBD1 matching over 8 bases. V shed 2 bases and J 0 bases; nucleotides not matched to a gene: 4. CDR1 and CDR2 (germline): SGHNT, YYREEE (reference sequence). The CDR3 is 17 residues long. DNA of the CDR3: TGTGCCAGCAGCTTCACAGGGGGTAGCTCCTATAATTCACCCCTCCACTTT. Its translation: CASSFTGGSSYNSPLHF.

V and J are TRBV7-9 and TRBJ1-1; 7 positions agree with TRBD1. Per the germline V gene, CDR1 is SEHNR and CDR2 is FQNEAQ (reference sequence). V was clipped by 3 bases and J by 5 bases; unmatched bases: 9. The CDR3 contains 15 residues. The CDR3 loop is CASSLNGQARTEAFF. The CDR3 DNA reads TGTGCCAGCAGCTTGAATGGACAGGCGCGTACTGAAGCTTTCTTT.

This clone was detected only once. This chain joins TRBV6-1 and TRBJ2-7; D call uncertain. V dropped 7 bases and J dropped 3 bases, with 7 bases sitting between them. The V gene's germline CDR1 is MNHNS and CDR2 SASEGT. CDR3 length equals 11 residues. The CDR3 region is CASKINYEQYF. Written as DNA, the CDR3 is TGTGCCAGCAAAATCAACTACGAGCAGTACTTC.

This clone has only one observation. CDR3 nucleotide sequence: TGTGCCAGTAGTACCACAGGCCGTACCATCTACGAGCAGTACTTC. Encoded protein: CASSTTGRTIYEQYF. This chain uses TRBV19 with TRBJ2-7; D may be TRBD1 (5 bases). The germline CDR1 and CDR2 sequences are LNHDA and SQIVND (reference sequence). The V and J ends lost 4 bases and 3 bases respectively, with 16 bases between them. The CDR3 length is 15 residues. Complete variable domain (other parts from reference TRBV19 and TRBJ2-7): DGGITQSPKYLFRKEGQNVTLSCEQNLNHDAMYWYRQDPGQGLRLIYYSQIVNDFQKGDIAEGYSVSREKKESFPLTVTSAQKNPTAFYLCASSTTGRTIYEQYFGPGTRLTVT.

This clone was recorded only once. The chain recombines TRBV4-2 with TRBJ1-4; 9 bases line up with TRBD1. CDR3 length: 17 amino acids. Germline-derived CDR1 and CDR2 are LGHNA and YNFKEQ. Germline trimming cut 1 base from V and 4 bases from J; bases unmatched to any gene: 7. This CDR3 reads CASSQVWTGAYNEKLFF. The CDR3 DNA reads as TGTGCCAGCAGCCAAGTTTGGACAGGGGCGTATAATGAAAAACTGTTTTTT.

This rearrangement joins TRBV28 to TRBJ2-1, with 7 bases matching TRBD2. The CDR3 has 13 residues. Germline CDR1 is MDHEN and CDR2 is SYDVKM. Trimming took 10 bases from V and 7 from J; bases not matched to a gene: 10. The CDR3 loop is CATLKGRENEQFF. CDR3 bases: TGTGCCACCCTCAAGGGGAGGGAAAATGAGCAGTTCTTC.

The rearrangement links TRBV10-2 to TRBJ2-7, with 9 positions matching TRBD1. CDR1 WSHSY and CDR2 SAAADI come from the germline V gene. The CDR3 sequence is 15 residues long. V was clipped by 10 bases and J by 3 bases; unmatched bases: 13. The CDR3 loop is CATRSRTGDYYEQYF. CDR3 nucleotide sequence: TGCGCCACCAGATCCCGGACAGGGGATTACTACGAGCAGTACTTC.